Shown below are 2 T cell receptor beta chains from a single sample sequenced in a study of blood T cell repertoires in COVID-19. The assay was immunoSEQ multiplex PCR, and TCRdb's table has in-frame clones only and misses some. The table records around 200,000 clones, roughly nine tenths of them present only once. The specimen was PBMCs or T cells enriched from blood (not recorded which). The receptor source for this set is a woman in her 50s in a cohort exposed to, infected with or recovered from COVID-19 (not recorded which).

This chain links TRBV30 with TRBJ2-7, with D perhaps TRBD2 (5 bases). This CDR3 has 12 amino acids. CDR1 GTSNPN and CDR2 SVGIG come from the germline V gene (reference sequence). Deletions cut 1 base from V and 3 bases from J, with 7 bases between. The CDR3 coding sequence is TGTGCCTGGAGTGCCACTAGCTACGAGCAGTACTTC. Residues: CAWSATSYEQYF.

The V gene is TRBV5-1, the J gene TRBJ2-5; 8 positions match TRBD1. The CDR3 is 15 amino acids. J lost 1 base, V lost 4 bases, and 6 bases had no gene match. Germline V lookup: CDR1 SGHRS, CDR2 YFSETQ. The DNA for the CDR3 is TGCGCCAGCAGCCCCGACAGGGGAACCCAAGAGACCCAGTACTTC. As protein: CASSPDRGTQETQYF.